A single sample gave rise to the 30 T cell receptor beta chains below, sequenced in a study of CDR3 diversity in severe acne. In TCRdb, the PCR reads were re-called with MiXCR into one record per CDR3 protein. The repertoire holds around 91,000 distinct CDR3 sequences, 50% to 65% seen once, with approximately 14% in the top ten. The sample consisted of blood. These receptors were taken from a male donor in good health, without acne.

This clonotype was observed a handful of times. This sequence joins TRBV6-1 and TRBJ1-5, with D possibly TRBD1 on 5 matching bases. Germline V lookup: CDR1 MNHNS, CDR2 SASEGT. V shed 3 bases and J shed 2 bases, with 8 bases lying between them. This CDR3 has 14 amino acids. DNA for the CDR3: TGTGCCAGCAGTGACTTCAGGGGCAATCAGCCCCAGCATTTT. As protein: CASSDFRGNQPQHF.

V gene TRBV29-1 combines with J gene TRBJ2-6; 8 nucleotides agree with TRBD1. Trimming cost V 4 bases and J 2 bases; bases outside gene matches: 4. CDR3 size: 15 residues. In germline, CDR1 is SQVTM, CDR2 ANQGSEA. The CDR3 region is CSVGTGGAGANVLTF. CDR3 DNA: TGCAGCGTTGGCACAGGGGGTGCTGGGGCCAACGTCCTGACTTTC.

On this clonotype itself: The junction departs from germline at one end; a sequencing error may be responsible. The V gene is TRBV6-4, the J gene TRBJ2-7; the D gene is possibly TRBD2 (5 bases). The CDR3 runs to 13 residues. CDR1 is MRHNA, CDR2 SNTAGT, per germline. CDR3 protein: CASSDRNTGELYF. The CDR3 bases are TGTGCCAGCAGTGATAGAAACACCGGGGAGCTGTACTTC.

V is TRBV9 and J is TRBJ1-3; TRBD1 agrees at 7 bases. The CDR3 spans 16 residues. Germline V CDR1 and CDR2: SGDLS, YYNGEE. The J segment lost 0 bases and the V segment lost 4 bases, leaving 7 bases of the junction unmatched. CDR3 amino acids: CASSSGGGISGNTIYF. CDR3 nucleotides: TGTGCCAGCAGCTCAGGGGGGGGCATCTCTGGAAACACCATATATTTT.

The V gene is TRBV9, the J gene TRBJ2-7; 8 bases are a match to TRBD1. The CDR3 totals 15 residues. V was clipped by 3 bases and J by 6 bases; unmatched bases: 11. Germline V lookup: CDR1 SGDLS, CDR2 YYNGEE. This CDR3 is CASSEETGAGFEQYF. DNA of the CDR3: TGTGCCAGCAGCGAGGAGACAGGGGCTGGTTTCGAGCAGTACTTC.

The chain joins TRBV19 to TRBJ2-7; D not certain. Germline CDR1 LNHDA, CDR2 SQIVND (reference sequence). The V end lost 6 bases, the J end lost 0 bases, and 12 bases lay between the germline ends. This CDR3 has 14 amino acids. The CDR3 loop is CASSSDLNSYEQYF. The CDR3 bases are TGTGCCAGTAGCTCCGACTTAAACTCCTACGAGCAGTACTTC.

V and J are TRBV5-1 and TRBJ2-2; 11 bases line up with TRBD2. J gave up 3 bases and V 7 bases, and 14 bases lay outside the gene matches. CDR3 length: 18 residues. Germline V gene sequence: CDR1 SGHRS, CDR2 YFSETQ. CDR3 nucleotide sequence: TGCGCCAGCGGCACTAGCGGGAGCTCTGGGGCTTACACCGGGGAGCTGTTTTTT. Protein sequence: CASGTSGSSGAYTGELFF.

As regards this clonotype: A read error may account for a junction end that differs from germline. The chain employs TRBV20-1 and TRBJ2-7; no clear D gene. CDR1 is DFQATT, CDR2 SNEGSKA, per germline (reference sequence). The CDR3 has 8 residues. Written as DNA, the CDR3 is TGCAGTGCCACCGAGCAGTATTTC. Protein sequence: CSATEQYF.

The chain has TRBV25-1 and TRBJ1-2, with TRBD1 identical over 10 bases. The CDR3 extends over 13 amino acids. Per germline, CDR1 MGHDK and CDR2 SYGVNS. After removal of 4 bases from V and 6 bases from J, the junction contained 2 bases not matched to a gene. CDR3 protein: CASSVGTGDGYTF. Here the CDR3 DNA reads TGTGCCAGCAGTGTCGGGACAGGGGATGGCTACACCTTC.

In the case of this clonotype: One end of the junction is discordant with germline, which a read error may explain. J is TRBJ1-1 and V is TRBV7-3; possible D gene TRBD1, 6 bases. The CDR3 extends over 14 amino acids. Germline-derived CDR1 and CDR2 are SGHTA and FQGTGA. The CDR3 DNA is TGTGCCAGCAGCGGGGCCGCGACAGGTCCTGAAACACCATTT. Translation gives CASSGAATGPETPF.

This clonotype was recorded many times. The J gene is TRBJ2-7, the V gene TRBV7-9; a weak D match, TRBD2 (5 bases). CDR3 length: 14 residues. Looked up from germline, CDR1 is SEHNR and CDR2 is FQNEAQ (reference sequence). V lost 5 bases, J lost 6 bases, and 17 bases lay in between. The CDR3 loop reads CASSLDVAAGEQYF. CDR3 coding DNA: TGTGCCAGCAGCCTCGACGTCGCCGCGGGCGAGCAGTACTTC.

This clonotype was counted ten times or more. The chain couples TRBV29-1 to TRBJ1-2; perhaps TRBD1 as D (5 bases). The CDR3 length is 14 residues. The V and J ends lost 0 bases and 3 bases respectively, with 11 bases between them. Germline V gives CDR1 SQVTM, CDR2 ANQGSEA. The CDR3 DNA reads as TGCAGCGTTGAAGATCGGGGGGTATACTATGGCTACACCTTC. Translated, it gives CSVEDRGVYYGYTF.

The CDR3 nucleotides are TGTGCCAGCCCCCGCTCAGGACGAAGGGTGGTCTCCTACGAGCAGTACTTC. Translation: CASPRSGRRVVSYEQYF. This sequence joins TRBV11-3 and TRBJ2-7, with D uncertain. Trimming pared 8 bases from V and 0 bases from J, leaving 23 bases between. The CDR3 extends over 17 amino acids. The germline CDR1 and CDR2 sequences are SGHNT and YENEEA. Filled out from reference TRBV11-3 and TRBJ2-7, the complete variable domain reads EAGVVQSPRYKIIEKKQPVAFWCNPISGHNTLYWYLQNLGQGPELLIRYENEEAVDDSQLPKDRFSAERLKGVDSTLKIQPAELGDSAVYLCASPRSGRRVVSYEQYFGPGTRLTVT.

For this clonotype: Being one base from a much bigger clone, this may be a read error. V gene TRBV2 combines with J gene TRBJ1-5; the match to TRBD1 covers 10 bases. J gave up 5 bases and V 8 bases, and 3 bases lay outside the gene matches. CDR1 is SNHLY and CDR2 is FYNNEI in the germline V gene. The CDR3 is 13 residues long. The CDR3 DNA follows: TGTGCCAGCGGTGGACAGGGGGATCAGCCCCAGCATTTT. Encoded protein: CASGGQGDQPQHF.

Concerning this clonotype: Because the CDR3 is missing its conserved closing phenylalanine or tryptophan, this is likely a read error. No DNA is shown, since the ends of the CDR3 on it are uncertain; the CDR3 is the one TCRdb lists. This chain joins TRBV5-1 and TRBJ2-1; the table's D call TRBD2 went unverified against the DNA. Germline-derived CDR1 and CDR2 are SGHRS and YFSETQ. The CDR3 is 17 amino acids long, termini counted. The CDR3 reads CASSAGLAGGGGGGGGG.

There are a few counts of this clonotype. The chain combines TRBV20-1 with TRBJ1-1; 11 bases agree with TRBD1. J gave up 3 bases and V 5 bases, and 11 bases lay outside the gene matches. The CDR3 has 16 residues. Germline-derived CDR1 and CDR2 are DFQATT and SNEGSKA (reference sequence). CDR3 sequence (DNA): TGCAGTGCTGTTCCCGGGACAGGGGGTAGGGACACTGAAGCTTTCTTT. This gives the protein CSAVPGTGGRDTEAFF.

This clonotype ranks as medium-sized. The CDR3 protein is CASSFTSDNQPQHF. The CDR3 DNA reads TGTGCCAGCAGTTTCACGAGTGACAATCAGCCCCAGCATTTT. V and J are TRBV28 and TRBJ1-5; no clear D gene. Trimming took off 3 bases at V and 3 bases at J, with 9 bases between the two ends. Germline loops: CDR1 MDHEN, CDR2 SYDVKM. The CDR3 extends over 14 amino acids.

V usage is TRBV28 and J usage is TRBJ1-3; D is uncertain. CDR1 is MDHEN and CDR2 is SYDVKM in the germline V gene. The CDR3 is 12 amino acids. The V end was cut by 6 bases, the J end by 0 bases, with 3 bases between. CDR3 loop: CASSNSGNTIYF. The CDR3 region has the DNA TGTGCCAGCAGCAACTCTGGAAACACCATATATTTT. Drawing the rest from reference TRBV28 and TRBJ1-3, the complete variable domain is DVKVTQSSRYLVKRTGEKVFLECVQDMDHENMFWYRQDPGLGLRLIYFSYDVKMKEKGDIPEGYSVSREKKERFSLILESASTNQTSMYLCASSNSGNTIYFGEGSWLTVV.

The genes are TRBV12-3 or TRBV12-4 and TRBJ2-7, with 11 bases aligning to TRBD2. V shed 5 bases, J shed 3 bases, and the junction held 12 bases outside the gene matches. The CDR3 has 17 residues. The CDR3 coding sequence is TGTGCCAGCAGTCCCAGGGGACTAGCGGCGATGGTCTACGAGCAGTACTTC. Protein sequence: CASSPRGLAAMVYEQYF.

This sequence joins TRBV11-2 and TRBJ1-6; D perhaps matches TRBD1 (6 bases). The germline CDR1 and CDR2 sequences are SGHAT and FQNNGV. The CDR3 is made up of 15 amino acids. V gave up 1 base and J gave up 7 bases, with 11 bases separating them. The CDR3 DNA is TGTGCCAGCAGCTTAGGACGGACAGCAAATTCACCCCTCCACTTT. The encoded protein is CASSLGRTANSPLHF.

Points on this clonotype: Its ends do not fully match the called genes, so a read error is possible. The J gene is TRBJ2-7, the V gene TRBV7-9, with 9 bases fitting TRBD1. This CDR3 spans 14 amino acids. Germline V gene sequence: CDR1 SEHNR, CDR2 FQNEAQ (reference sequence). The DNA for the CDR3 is TGTGTCAGCAGAGGCGACAGGGGGTTGGGAGAGCAGTACTTC. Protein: CVSRGDRGLGEQYF.

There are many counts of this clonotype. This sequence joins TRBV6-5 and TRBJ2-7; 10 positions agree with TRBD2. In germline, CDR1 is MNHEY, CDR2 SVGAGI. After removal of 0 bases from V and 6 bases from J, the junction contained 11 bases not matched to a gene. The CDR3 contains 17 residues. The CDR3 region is CASSYSYGLAGVGEQYF. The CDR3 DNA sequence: TGTGCCAGCAGTTACTCGTATGGTCTAGCGGGAGTGGGCGAGCAGTACTTC.

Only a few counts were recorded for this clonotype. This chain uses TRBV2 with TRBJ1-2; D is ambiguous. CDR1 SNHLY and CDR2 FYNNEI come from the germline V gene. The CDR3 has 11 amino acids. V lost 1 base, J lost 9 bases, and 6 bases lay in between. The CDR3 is CASSEGRRYTF. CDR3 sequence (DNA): TGTGCCAGCAGTGAAGGTCGGCGCTACACCTTC.

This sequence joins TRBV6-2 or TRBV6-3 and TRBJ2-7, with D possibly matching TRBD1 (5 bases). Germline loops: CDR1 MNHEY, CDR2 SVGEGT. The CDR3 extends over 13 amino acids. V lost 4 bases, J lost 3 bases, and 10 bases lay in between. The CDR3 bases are TGTGCCAGCAGTTCGACAGAGCGCTACGAGCAGTACTTC. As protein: CASSSTERYEQYF.

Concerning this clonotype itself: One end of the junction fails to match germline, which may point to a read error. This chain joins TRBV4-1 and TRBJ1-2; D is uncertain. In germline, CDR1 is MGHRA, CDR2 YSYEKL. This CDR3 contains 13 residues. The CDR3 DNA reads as TGCGCCGGCAGCCAAGTAGGGTCAAGTGGCTACACCTTC. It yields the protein CAGSQVGSSGYTF.

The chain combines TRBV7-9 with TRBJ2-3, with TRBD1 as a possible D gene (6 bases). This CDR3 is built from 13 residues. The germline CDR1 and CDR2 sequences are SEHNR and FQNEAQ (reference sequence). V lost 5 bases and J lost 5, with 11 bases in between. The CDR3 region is CASSPPGQDTQYF. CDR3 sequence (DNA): TGTGCCAGCAGCCCCCCGGGACAAGATACGCAGTATTTT.

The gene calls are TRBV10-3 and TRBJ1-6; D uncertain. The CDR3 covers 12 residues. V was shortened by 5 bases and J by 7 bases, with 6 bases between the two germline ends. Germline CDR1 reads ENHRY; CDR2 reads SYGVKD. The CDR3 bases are TGTGCCATCAGTTTAGACAATTCACCCCTCCACTTT. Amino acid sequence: CAISLDNSPLHF.

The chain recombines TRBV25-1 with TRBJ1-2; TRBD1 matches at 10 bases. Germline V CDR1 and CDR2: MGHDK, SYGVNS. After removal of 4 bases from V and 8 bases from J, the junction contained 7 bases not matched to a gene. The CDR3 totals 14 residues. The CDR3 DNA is TGTGCCAGCAGTGGACAGGGGGCTACGAGAGGCTACACCTTC. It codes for CASSGQGATRGYTF.

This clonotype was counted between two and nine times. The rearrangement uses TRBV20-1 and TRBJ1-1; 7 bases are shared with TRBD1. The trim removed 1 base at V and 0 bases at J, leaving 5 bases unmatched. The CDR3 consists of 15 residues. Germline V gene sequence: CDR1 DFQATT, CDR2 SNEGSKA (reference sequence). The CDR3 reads CSARADRRMNTEAFF. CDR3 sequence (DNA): TGCAGTGCTAGAGCGGACAGGCGCATGAACACTGAAGCTTTCTTT.

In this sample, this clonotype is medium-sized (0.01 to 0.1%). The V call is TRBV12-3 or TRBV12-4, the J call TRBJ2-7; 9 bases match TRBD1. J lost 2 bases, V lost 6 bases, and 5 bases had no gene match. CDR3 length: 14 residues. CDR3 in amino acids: CASRGQGGPYEQYF. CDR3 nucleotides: TGTGCCAGCAGGGGACAGGGAGGACCCTACGAGCAGTACTTC.